What follows is one TCR beta chain and its context. Its antigen is still unknown. Both 60 Vbeta primers and 13 Jbeta primers went into the PCR. Only in-frame clones appear in the TCRdb table, and some are missing; sequencing was by immunoSEQ multiplex PCR. The sample table sets out under 200,000 clones. Nominally healthy donors provided the samples, though records likely missed some immune exposures. The data were obtained in a study of cytomegalovirus exposure and HLA in healthy donors. General observations from the study: It was about 150 TCR beta chains that were listed as cytomegalovirus-associated. Association with HLA alleles at 0.05 false discovery rate was found for about 17,000 TCR beta sequences in a later analysis. Among TCR beta chains of equal frequency, HLA-associated ones were more clonally expanded in a later analysis.

Germline lookup yields CDR1 MNHEY and CDR2 SVGAGI. This CDR3 is built from 14 residues. Trimming pared 0 bases from V and 4 bases from J, leaving 9 bases between. The TCR sequence derives from a young man in good health and CMV-seronegative. The chain recombines TRBV6-5 with TRBJ1-2; D uncertain. Sequenced sample: PBMCs. The CDR3 DNA reads TGTGCCAGCAGTTACTCGCCGGGAACCTATGGCTACACCTTC. This sequence encodes CASSYSPGTYGYTF.